A single sample gave rise to the 27 T cell receptor beta chains below, sequenced in a study of T cell responses to AZD1222 COVID-19 vaccine. Method: immunoSEQ multiplex PCR; TCRdb's copy keeps in-frame clones and lacks some. The sample records around 130,000 clones, around 92% being singletons. The sample in question was peripheral blood, obtained 28 days after the second AZD1222 dose. These receptors originate from an adult who received the AZD1222 COVID-19 vaccine.

This clone occurred once. This rearrangement joins TRBV29-1 to TRBJ1-5, with D tentatively TRBD1 (6 bases). The CDR3 has 13 amino acids. Looked up from germline, CDR1 is SQVTM and CDR2 is ANQGSEA. The germline V and J ends were trimmed by 4 bases and 9 bases, with 16 bases remaining between them. The CDR3 DNA reads TGCAGCGTTGGTGGGAGTGGGGGGCGGCCCCAGCATTTT. This translates into CSVGGSGGRPQHF. The full variable domain, rest sourced from reference TRBV29-1 and TRBJ1-5, is SAVISQKPSRDICQRGTSLTIQCQVDSQVTMMFWYRQQPGQSLTLIATANQGSEATYESGFVIDKFPISRPNLTFSTLTVSNMSPEDSSIYLCSVGGSGGRPQHFGDGTRLSIL.

V is TRBV6-2 or TRBV6-3 and J is TRBJ1-4; TRBD1 matches 7 bases. The ends lost 6 bases at V and 8 bases at J; junction bases unmatched: 9. CDR3 length: 14 amino acids. Germline CDR1 and CDR2: MNHEY and SVGEGT. This CDR3 is CASSGTVHIEKLFF. The CDR3, as DNA: TGTGCCAGCAGCGGGACAGTTCATATCGAAAAACTGTTTTTT.

The count of this clone is one. This chain connects TRBV19 to TRBJ1-5; 9 bases match TRBD1. J was trimmed by 8 bases and V by 1 base; bases with no gene match: 6. From germline, CDR1 is LNHDA and CDR2 SQIVND (reference sequence). The CDR3 length is 15 residues. CDR3 sequence: CASSIAWDRVKPQHF. In nucleotides, the CDR3 is TGTGCCAGTAGTATAGCCTGGGACAGGGTTAAGCCCCAGCATTTT.

A word on this clone: Other DNA sequences in the same sample also yield this CDR3. CDR3 DNA: TGTGCCAGCAGTAAAACAGGGGTTGGCACTGAAGCTTTCTTT. Encoded protein: CASSKTGVGTEAFF. The chain employs TRBV6-5 and TRBJ1-1; the match to TRBD1 covers 7 bases. Germline CDR1 is MNHEY and CDR2 is SVGAGI. V dropped 5 bases and J dropped 4; count of bases not matched to a gene: 7. CDR3 length: 14 amino acids.

This chain links TRBV12-3 or TRBV12-4 with TRBJ2-7; the D gene is possibly TRBD1 (6 bases). V shed 3 bases and J shed 6 bases, with 9 bases lying between them. The CDR3 has 12 residues. CDR3 loop: CASSFVQGEQYV. As DNA, the CDR3 is TGTGCCAGCAGTTTCGTACAGGGCGAGCAGTACGTC.

CDR3 region: CASSPPLAGVQETQYF. DNA of the CDR3: TGTGCCAGCTCACCACCACTAGCGGGGGTACAAGAGACCCAGTACTTC. The chain has TRBV18 and TRBJ2-5; TRBD2 matches at 11 bases. The CDR3 sequence is 16 residues long. CDR1 is KGHSH and CDR2 is LQKENI in the germline V gene. The V segment lost 0 bases and the J segment 2 bases; nucleotides outside the gene matches: 2.

The rearrangement links TRBV5-1 to TRBJ2-7, with a possible D match to TRBD2 (6 bases). The germline V gene has CDR1 SGHRS and CDR2 YFSETQ. The CDR3 totals 15 residues. Trimming removed 5 bases from V and 5 bases from J, with 20 bases in between. This CDR3 reads CASRFGVVAEDEQYF. CDR3 DNA sequence: TGCGCCAGCAGGTTTGGTGTGGTAGCGGAGGACGAGCAGTACTTC. The variable domain in full, completed from reference TRBV5-1 and TRBJ2-7, reads KAGVTQTPRYLIKTRGQQVTLSCSPISGHRSVSWYQQTPGQGLQFLFEYFSETQRNKGNFPGRFSGRQFSNSRSEMNVSTLELGDSALYLCASRFGVVAEDEQYFGPGTRLTVT.

Turning to this clone: The sample has other DNA sequences that encode this CDR3 too. The chain joins TRBV2 to TRBJ1-2; weak D call: TRBD1 (6 bases). The germline V and J ends were trimmed by 2 bases and 2 bases, with 12 bases remaining between them. The germline V gene encodes CDR1 SNHLY and CDR2 FYNNEI. This CDR3 region has 15 residues. The CDR3: CASSELRGANYGYTF. The CDR3 nucleotides read TGTGCCAGCAGTGAACTCCGGGGGGCGAACTATGGCTACACCTTC.

V gene TRBV7-2 combines with J gene TRBJ1-2, with D unclear. CDR1 SGHTA and CDR2 FQGNSA come from the germline V gene. Trimming cost V 4 bases and J 4 bases, with 7 bases left between them. The CDR3 totals 12 residues. The chain's CDR3 is CASSSGLYGYTF. The CDR3 DNA reads TGTGCCAGCAGCTCCGGACTCTATGGCTACACCTTC.

The V and J genes are TRBV13 and TRBJ2-7; D unresolved. The CDR3 consists of 13 residues. The germline V and J ends were trimmed by 0 bases and 4 bases, with 7 bases remaining between them. Per germline, CDR1 PRHDT and CDR2 FYEKMQ (reference sequence). CDR3 loop: CASSLGDKYEQYV. The CDR3 nucleotides are TGTGCCAGCAGCTTAGGTGACAAGTACGAGCAGTACGTC.

J is TRBJ1-4 and V is TRBV30; D is ambiguous. This CDR3 is 13 amino acids long. V lost 5 bases and J 1 base, leaving 8 bases between the germline ends. The germline V gene has CDR1 GTSNPN and CDR2 SVGIG (reference sequence). CDR3 DNA sequence: TGTGCCTGGGGCATGCGAACTAATGAAAAACTGTTTTTT. The encoded protein is CAWGMRTNEKLFF.

The rearrangement joins TRBV11-2 to TRBJ2-1; D is possibly TRBD2 (7 bases). From germline, CDR1 is SGHAT and CDR2 FQNNGV. This CDR3 region has 16 residues. Trimming removed 5 bases at V and 3 bases at J, with 17 bases between. In nucleotides, the CDR3 is TGTGCCAGCAGCCCCGCGGCGGGGGCCGACTACAATGAGCAGTTCTTC. This sequence encodes CASSPAAGADYNEQFF.

V usage is TRBV11-2 and J usage is TRBJ2-1; TRBD2 agrees at 10 bases. CDR3 size: 18 residues. With 5 bases clipped from V and 4 bases from J, the junction kept 14 bases outside the gene matches. Germline assignment: CDR1 SGHAT and CDR2 FQNNGV. Here the CDR3 DNA reads TGTGCCAGCAGCCCCAGTGGGAGCGGGAGGGCCTGGTACAATGAGCAGTTCTTC. Amino acids: CASSPSGSGRAWYNEQFF.

The rearrangement links TRBV6-5 to TRBJ1-1; 7 bases are shared with TRBD1. The ends lost 6 bases at V and 4 bases at J; junction bases unmatched: 11. Looked up from germline, CDR1 is MNHEY and CDR2 is SVGAGI. This CDR3 has 15 residues. CDR3: CASRLRGDRATEAFF. For the CDR3, the DNA is TGTGCCAGCAGACTAAGGGGGGACAGAGCCACTGAAGCTTTCTTT.

The count of this clone is one. The V gene is TRBV15, the J gene TRBJ1-5; the match to TRBD1 covers 10 bases. The trim removed 6 bases at V and 0 bases at J, leaving 11 bases unmatched. The CDR3 loop spans 18 amino acids. The germline CDR1 and CDR2 sequences are LNHNV and YYDKDF (reference sequence). CDR3: CATRGGTGASYSNQPQHF. CDR3 nucleotide sequence: TGTGCCACCAGAGGGGGGACAGGGGCTTCTTATAGCAATCAGCCCCAGCATTTT.

The V and J genes are TRBV27 and TRBJ2-5; D is possibly TRBD1 (6 bases). This CDR3 has 15 residues. Germline lookup yields CDR1 MNHEY and CDR2 SMNVEV (reference sequence). V was cut by 5 bases and J by 3 bases, with 16 bases left in between. The CDR3 here is CASSIQGFRKETQYF. The DNA of the CDR3 is TGTGCCAGCAGTATTCAGGGGTTTCGGAAAGAGACCCAGTACTTC.

This chain connects TRBV11-2 to TRBJ1-4; D is unresolved. Germline loops: CDR1 SGHAT, CDR2 FQNNGV. The CDR3 runs 15 residues. Trimming pared 0 bases from V and 2 bases from J, leaving 7 bases between. This CDR3 is CASSLDRETNEKLFF. The CDR3 nucleotides are TGTGCCAGCAGCTTAGATAGGGAGACTAATGAAAAACTGTTTTTT.

The chain couples TRBV9 to TRBJ2-1; D possibly matches TRBD1 or TRBD2 (5 bases each). With 4 bases removed from V and 6 bases from J, the gap between germline ends came to 20 bases. Germline CDR1 SGDLS, CDR2 YYNGEE. This CDR3 contains 16 residues. CDR3 in amino acids: CASSSRDVKHPNEQFF. The CDR3 coding sequence is TGTGCCAGCAGCTCCCGGGACGTCAAACATCCCAATGAGCAGTTCTTC.

The V call is TRBV5-4, the J call TRBJ1-1; no firm D call. The CDR3 sequence is 16 residues long. Trimming took off 3 bases at V and 2 bases at J, with 17 bases between the two ends. Germline CDR1 reads SGHNT; CDR2 reads YYREEE (reference sequence). The CDR3 DNA follows: TGTGCCAGCAGCTCGAATACAGATCCCACTAACACTGAAGCTTTCTTT. Its translation is CASSSNTDPTNTEAFF.

This clone was counted between two and nine times. V is TRBV5-1 and J is TRBJ2-3, with 7 bases aligning to TRBD2. This CDR3 comprises 14 residues. V was clipped by 5 bases and J by 1 base; unmatched bases: 4. Germline values: CDR1 SGHRS, CDR2 YFSETQ. Here the CDR3 DNA reads TGCGCCAGCAGGCGGGAGATTCGCACAGATACGCAGTATTTT. Its protein is CASRREIRTDTQYF.

This chain links TRBV5-5 with TRBJ1-5; 9 bases align to TRBD1. After removal of 2 bases from V and 7 bases from J, the junction contained 16 bases not matched to a gene. The CDR3 sequence is 18 residues long. CDR1 is SGHKS, CDR2 YYEKEE, per germline (reference sequence). The CDR3 region is CASSLGQGSTRAAQPQHF. CDR3 bases: TGTGCCAGCAGCTTAGGACAGGGGAGTACTCGTGCAGCCCAGCCCCAGCATTTT.

The chain couples TRBV2 to TRBJ2-5, with TRBD2 matching 14 bases. CDR3 length equals 15 residues. V lost 6 bases, J lost 5 bases, and 5 bases stayed unmatched. CDR1 and CDR2 (germline): SNHLY, FYNNEI. CDR3 sequence: CASRGLAGVVETQYF. In DNA form, the CDR3 reads TGTGCCAGCAGGGGACTAGCGGGGGTGGTCGAGACCCAGTACTTC.

The V gene is TRBV9, the J gene TRBJ2-3; a weak D match, TRBD2 (6 bases). CDR3 length: 17 amino acids. V shed 0 bases and J shed 2 bases, with 16 bases lying between them. Germline CDR1 reads SGDLS; CDR2 reads YYNGEE. The CDR3 DNA reads as TGTGCCAGCAGCGTAGCTACGGGGGTAGACGCCACAGATACGCAGTATTTT. Amino acids: CASSVATGVDATDTQYF.

The gene calls are TRBV7-6 and TRBJ2-6; D is perhaps TRBD2 (5 bases). CDR3 length: 15 residues. Germline V gene sequence: CDR1 SGHVS, CDR2 FNYEAQ. V was cut by 5 bases and J by 0 bases, with 8 bases left in between. The CDR3 DNA reads as TGTGCCAGCAGCCGAGAGGGCTCTGGGGCCAACGTCCTGACTTTC. This gives the protein CASSREGSGANVLTF.

The V gene is TRBV10-3, the J gene TRBJ1-4; D unresolved. Germline V gene data show CDR1 as ENHRY and CDR2 as SYGVKD. The length of the CDR3 is 16 residues. Trimming shortened V by 10 bases and J by 0 bases, and 18 bases separated the two germline ends. DNA of the CDR3: TGTGCCAGTTCGACTCAACAAAGGGCAACTAATGAAAAACTGTTTTTT. It yields the protein CASSTQQRATNEKLFF.

This chain connects TRBV10-3 to TRBJ1-2; 8 bases agree with TRBD1. This CDR3 comprises 16 residues. Trimming took 6 bases from V and 5 from J; bases not matched to a gene: 14. Germline CDR1 is ENHRY and CDR2 is SYGVKD. The CDR3 DNA is TGTGCCATCAGCGGGGGGAACGACAGGGGAGTTTATGGCTACACCTTC. Amino acid sequence: CAISGGNDRGVYGYTF.

This sequence joins TRBV29-1 and TRBJ2-5; tentatively, D is TRBD1 (5 bases). Germline loops: CDR1 SQVTM, CDR2 ANQGSEA. Between the trimmed V and J ends, which lost 7 bases and 5 bases, there was a span of 17 bases. There are 13 residues in the CDR3. CDR3 protein: CSAAGHAEETQYF. Written as DNA, the CDR3 is TGCAGCGCTGCCGGACACGCCGAGGAGACCCAGTACTTC. The variable domain in full, completed from reference TRBV29-1 and TRBJ2-5, reads SAVISQKPSRDICQRGTSLTIQCQVDSQVTMMFWYRQQPGQSLTLIATANQGSEATYESGFVIDKFPISRPNLTFSTLTVSNMSPEDSSIYLCSAAGHAEETQYFGPGTRLLVL.